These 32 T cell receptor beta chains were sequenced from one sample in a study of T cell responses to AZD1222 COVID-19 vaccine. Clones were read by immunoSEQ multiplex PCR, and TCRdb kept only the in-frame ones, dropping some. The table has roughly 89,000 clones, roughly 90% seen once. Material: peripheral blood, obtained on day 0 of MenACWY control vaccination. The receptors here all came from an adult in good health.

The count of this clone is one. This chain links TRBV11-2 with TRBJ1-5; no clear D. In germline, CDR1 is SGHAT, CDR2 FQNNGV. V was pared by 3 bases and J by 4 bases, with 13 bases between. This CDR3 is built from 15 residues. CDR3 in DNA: TGTGCCAGCAGCTTTTCCGACGGCGCTAATCAGCCCCAGCATTTT. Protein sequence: CASSFSDGANQPQHF.

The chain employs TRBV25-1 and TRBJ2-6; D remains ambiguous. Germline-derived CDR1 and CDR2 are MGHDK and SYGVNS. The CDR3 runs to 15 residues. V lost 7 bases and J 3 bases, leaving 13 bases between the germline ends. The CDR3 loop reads CASKSGRFGANVLTF. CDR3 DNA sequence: TGTGCCAGCAAATCCGGACGGTTTGGGGCCAACGTCCTGACTTTC.

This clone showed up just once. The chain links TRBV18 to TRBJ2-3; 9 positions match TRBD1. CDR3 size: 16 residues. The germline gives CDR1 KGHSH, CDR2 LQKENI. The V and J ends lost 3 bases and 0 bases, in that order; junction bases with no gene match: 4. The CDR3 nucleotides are TGTGCCAGCTCACCTACAGGGGGCTCTAGCACAGATACGCAGTATTTT. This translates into CASSPTGGSSTDTQYF.

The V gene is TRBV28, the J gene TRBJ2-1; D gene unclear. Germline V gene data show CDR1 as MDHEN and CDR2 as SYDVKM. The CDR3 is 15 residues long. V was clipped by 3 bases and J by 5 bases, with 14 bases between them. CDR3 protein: CASSFAWAEDNEQFF. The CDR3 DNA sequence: TGTGCCAGCAGTTTCGCGTGGGCCGAAGACAATGAGCAGTTCTTC.

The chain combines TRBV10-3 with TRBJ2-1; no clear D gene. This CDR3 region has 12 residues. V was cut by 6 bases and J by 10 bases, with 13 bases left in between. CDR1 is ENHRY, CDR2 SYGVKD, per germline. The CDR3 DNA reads TGTGCCATCAGCCTGACCACCGGCGAGCAGTTCTTC. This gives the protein CAISLTTGEQFF.

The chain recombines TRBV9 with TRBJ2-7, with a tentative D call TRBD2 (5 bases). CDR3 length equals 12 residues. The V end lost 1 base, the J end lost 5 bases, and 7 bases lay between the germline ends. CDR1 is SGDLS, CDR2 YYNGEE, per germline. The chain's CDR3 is CASSVTGNEQYF. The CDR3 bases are TGTGCCAGCAGCGTAACGGGGAACGAGCAGTACTTC.

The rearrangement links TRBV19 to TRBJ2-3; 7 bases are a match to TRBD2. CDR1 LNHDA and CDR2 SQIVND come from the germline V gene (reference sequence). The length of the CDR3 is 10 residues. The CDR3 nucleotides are TGTACTAGCGACACAGATACGCAGTATTTT. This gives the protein CTSDTDTQYF.

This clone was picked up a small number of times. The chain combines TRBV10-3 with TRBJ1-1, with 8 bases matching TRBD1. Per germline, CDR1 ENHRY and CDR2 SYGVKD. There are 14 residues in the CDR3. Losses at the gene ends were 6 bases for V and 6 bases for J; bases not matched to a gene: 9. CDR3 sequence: CAIREFTGGAEAFF. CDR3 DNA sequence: TGTGCCATCAGAGAATTTACAGGGGGGGCTGAAGCTTTCTTT.

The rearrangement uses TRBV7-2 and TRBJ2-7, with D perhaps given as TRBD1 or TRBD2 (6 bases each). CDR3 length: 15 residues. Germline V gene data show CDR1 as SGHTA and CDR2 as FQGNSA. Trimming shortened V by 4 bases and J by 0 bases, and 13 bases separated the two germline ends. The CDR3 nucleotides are TGTGCCAGCAGCTCCAGGGGACTGAGCTCCTACGAGCAGTACTTC. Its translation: CASSSRGLSSYEQYF. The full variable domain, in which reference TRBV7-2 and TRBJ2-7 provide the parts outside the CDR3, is GAGVSQSPSNKVTEKGKDVELRCDPISGHTALYWYRQSLGQGLEFLIYFQGNSAPDKSGLPSDRFSAERTGGSVSTLTIQRTQQEDSAVYLCASSSRGLSSYEQYFGPGTRLTVT.

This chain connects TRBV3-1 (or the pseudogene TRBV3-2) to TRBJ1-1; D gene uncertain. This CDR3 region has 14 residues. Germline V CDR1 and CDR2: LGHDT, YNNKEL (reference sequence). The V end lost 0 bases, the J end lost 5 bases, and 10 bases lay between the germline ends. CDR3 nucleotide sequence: TGTGCCAGCAGCCAAGAAACGAAGGGAACTGAAGCTTTCTTT. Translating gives CASSQETKGTEAFF.

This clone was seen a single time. The CDR3 protein is CASSEKGGSGFF. The CDR3 DNA is TGTGCCAGCAGTGAAAAAGGGGGGAGCGGTTTCTTC. The gene calls are TRBV25-1 and TRBJ2-1, with D perhaps given as TRBD1 or TRBD2 (6 bases each). Deletions cut 2 bases from V and 16 bases from J, with 15 bases between. The CDR3 has 12 residues. Per the germline V gene, CDR1 is MGHDK and CDR2 is SYGVNS.

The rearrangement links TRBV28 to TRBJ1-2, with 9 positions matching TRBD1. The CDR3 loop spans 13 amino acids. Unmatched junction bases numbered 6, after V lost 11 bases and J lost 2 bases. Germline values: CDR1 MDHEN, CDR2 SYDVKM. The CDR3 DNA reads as TGTGCCTCCACGGACAGGGGAAACTATGGCTACACCTTC. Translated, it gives CASTDRGNYGYTF.

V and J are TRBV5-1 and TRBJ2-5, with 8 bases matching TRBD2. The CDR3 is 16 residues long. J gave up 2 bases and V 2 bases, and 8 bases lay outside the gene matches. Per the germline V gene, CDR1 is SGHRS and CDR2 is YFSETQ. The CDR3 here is CASSFFSGANQETQYF. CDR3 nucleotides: TGCGCCAGCAGCTTTTTTAGCGGGGCGAATCAAGAGACCCAGTACTTC.

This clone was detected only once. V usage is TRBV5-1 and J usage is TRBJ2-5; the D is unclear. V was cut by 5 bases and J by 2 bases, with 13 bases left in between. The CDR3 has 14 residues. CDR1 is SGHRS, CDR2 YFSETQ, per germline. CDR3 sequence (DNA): TGCGCCAGCAGGACCCGGAATCCACAAGAGACCCAGTACTTC. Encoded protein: CASRTRNPQETQYF.

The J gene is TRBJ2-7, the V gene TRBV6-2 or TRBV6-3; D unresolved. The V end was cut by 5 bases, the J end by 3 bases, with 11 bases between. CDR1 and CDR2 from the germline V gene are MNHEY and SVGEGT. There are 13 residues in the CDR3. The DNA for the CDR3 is TGTGCCAGCAGTCTTCCCTTACTCTACGAGCAGTACTTC. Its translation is CASSLPLLYEQYF.

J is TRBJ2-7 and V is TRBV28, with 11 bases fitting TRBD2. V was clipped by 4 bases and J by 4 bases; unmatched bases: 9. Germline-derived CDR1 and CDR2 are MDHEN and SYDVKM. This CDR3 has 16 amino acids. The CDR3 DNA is TGTGCCAGCAGTTCTAGCGGGAGGCCCGCTTTGTACGAGCAGTACTTC. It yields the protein CASSSSGRPALYEQYF.

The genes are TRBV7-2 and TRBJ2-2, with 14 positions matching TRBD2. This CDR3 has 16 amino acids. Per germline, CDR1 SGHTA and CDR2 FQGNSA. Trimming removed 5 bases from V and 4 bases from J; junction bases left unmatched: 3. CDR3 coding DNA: TGTGCCAGCAGCACGGGACTAGCGGGAGTCACCGGGGAGCTGTTTTTT. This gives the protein CASSTGLAGVTGELFF.

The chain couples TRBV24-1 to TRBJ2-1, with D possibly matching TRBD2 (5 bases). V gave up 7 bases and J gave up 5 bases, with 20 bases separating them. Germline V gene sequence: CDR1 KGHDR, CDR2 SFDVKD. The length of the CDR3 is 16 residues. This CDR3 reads CATRSVGEGLNNEQFF. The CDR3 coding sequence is TGTGCCACCAGGTCTGTGGGAGAGGGTTTGAACAATGAGCAGTTCTTC.

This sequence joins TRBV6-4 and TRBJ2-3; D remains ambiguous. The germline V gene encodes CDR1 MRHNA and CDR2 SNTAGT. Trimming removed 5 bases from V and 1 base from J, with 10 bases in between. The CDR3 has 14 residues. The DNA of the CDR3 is TGTGCCAGCAGTCAGGCTGGCGGCACAGATACGCAGTATTTT. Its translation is CASSQAGGTDTQYF.

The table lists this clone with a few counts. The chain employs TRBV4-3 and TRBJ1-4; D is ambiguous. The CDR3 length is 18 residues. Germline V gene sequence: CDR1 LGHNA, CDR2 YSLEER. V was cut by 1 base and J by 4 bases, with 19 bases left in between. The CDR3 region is CASSQVTPRREGNEKLFF. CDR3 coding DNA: TGCGCCAGCAGCCAAGTAACCCCTAGGAGGGAAGGTAATGAAAAACTGTTTTTT.

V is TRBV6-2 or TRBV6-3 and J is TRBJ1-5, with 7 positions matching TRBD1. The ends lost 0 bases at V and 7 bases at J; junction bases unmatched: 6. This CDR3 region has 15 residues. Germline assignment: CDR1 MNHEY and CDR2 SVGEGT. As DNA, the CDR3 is TGTGCCAGCAGTTACTCAAGAAGAGGGGGCCAGCCCCAGCATTTT. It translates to CASSYSRRGGQPQHF.

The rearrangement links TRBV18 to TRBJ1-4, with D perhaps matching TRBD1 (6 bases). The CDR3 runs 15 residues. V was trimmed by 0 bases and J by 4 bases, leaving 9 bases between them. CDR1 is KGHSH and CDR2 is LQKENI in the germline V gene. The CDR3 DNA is TGTGCCAGCTCACCACCCCAGGGGCTTAATGAAAAACTGTTTTTT. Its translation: CASSPPQGLNEKLFF.

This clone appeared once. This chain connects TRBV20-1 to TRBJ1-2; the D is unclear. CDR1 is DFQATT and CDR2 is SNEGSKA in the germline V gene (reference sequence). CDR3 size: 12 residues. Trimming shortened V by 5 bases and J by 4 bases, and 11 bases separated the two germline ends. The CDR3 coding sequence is TGCAGTGCTCGTGACGGGATCTATGGCTACACCTTC. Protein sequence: CSARDGIYGYTF.

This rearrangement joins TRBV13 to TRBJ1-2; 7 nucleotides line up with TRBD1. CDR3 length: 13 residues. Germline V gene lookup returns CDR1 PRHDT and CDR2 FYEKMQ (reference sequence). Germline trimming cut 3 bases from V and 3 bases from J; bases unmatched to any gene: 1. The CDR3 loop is CASSFGTDYGYTF. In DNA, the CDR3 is TGTGCCAGCAGCTTTGGGACAGACTATGGCTACACCTTC.

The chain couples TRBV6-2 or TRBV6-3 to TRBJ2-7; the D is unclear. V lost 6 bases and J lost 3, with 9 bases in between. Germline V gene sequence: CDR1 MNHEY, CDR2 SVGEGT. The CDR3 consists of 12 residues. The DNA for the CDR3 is TGTGCCAGCAGCCCCCCGAACTACGAGCAGTACTTC. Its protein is CASSPPNYEQYF.

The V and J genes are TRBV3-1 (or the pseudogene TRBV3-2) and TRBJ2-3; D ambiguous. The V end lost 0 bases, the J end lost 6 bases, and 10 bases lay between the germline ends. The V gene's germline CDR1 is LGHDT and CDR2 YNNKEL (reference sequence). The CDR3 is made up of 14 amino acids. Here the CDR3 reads CASSQDLWVDTQYF. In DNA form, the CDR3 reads TGTGCCAGCAGCCAAGATCTCTGGGTGGATACGCAGTATTTT.

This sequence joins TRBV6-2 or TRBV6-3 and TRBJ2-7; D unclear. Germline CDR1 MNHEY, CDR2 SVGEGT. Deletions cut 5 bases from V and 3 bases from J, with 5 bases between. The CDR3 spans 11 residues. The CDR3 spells CASSQSYEQYF. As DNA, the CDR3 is TGTGCCAGCAGTCAGAGCTACGAGCAGTACTTC.

In DNA, the CDR3 is TGCAGCGTTGAAGGGGGCGGGCTAGCGGGAGTAGATACGCAGTATTTT. Its translation is CSVEGGGLAGVDTQYF. V usage is TRBV29-1 and J usage is TRBJ2-3; TRBD2 agrees at 10 bases. The CDR3 has 16 amino acids. Germline V CDR1 and CDR2: SQVTM, ANQGSEA. The J segment lost 5 bases and the V segment lost 1 base, leaving 9 bases of the junction unmatched.

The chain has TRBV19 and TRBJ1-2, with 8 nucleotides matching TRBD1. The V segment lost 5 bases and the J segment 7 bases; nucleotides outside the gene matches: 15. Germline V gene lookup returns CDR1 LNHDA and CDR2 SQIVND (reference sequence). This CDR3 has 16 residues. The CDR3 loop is CASSPLGTGLSFGYTF. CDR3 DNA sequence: TGTGCCAGTAGTCCCCTTGGGACAGGTTTGAGCTTTGGCTACACCTTC.

CDR3 sequence reads: CASSFSVAGYSGANVLTF. The CDR3 nucleotides read TGTGCCAGTAGTTTTTCGGTAGCGGGGTACTCTGGGGCCAACGTCCTGACTTTC. The chain recombines TRBV19 with TRBJ2-6; 8 bases align to TRBD2. Unmatched junction bases numbered 9, after V lost 5 bases and J lost 0 bases. Germline CDR1 and CDR2: LNHDA and SQIVND (reference sequence). The CDR3 is 18 residues long.

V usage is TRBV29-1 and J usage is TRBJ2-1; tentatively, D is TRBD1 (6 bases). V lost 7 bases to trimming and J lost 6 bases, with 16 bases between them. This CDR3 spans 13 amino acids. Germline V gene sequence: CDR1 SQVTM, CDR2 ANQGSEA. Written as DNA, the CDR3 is TGCAGCGGGGAGAGACAGGTTTTCAATGAGCAGTTCTTC. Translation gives CSGERQVFNEQFF.

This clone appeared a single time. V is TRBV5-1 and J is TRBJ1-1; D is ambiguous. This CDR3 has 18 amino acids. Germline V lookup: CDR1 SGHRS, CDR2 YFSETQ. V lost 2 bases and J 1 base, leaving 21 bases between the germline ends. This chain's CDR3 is CASSFQPDWGEGNTEAFF. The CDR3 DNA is TGCGCCAGCAGCTTCCAACCCGACTGGGGAGAGGGGAACACTGAAGCTTTCTTT.